The 26 T cell receptor beta chains in this list originate from one sample, sequenced in a study of beta chain features in type 1 diabetes. Expressed TCRB transcripts got sequenced, as all isolated RNA was reverse transcribed. Some clones are missing from TCRdb's copy, which holds only in-frame ones; the method was immunoSEQ multiplex PCR. The sample carries 35,000 to 50,000 clones, about half recorded once. The specimen sequenced was stem cell memory CD4+ T cells from blood. These receptors were collected from a woman in her 30s in good health.

The chain employs TRBV30 and TRBJ2-1, with 11 bases lining up with TRBD2. There are 12 residues in the CDR3. The trim removed 8 bases at V and 10 bases at J, leaving 7 bases unmatched. Germline lookup yields CDR1 GTSNPN and CDR2 SVGIG (reference sequence). CDR3 bases: TGTGCCATAGCGGGAGGGCCGGGGGAGCAGTTCTTC. It is translated as CAIAGGPGEQFF. The full variable domain, its missing parts supplied by reference TRBV30 and TRBJ2-1, is SQTIHQWPATLVQPVGSPLSLECTVEGTSNPNLYWYRQAAGRGLQLLFYSVGIGQISSEVPQNLSASRPQDRQFILSSKKLLLSDSGFYLCAIAGGPGEQFFGPGTRLTVL.

This clone was seen only a few times. The V gene is TRBV28, the J gene TRBJ1-5; 8 bases agree with TRBD1. The CDR3 sequence is 15 residues long. Germline V CDR1 and CDR2: MDHEN, SYDVKM. J was trimmed by 2 bases and V by 3 bases; bases with no gene match: 3. In DNA form, the CDR3 reads TGTGCCAGCAGTTTCAGGGGGCGGGGCAATCAGCCCCAGCATTTT. It is translated as CASSFRGRGNQPQHF.

Regarding this clone: One end of the junction varies from germline; a read error may be responsible. This chain connects TRBV28 to TRBJ2-7, with D possibly matching TRBD2 (5 bases). The germline V gene encodes CDR1 MDHEN and CDR2 SYDVKM. The CDR3 contains 12 residues. CDR3: CASSTPSRGGDF. The CDR3 bases are TGTGCCAGCAGTACCCCGTCCCGGGGTGGGGACTTC.

The chain joins TRBV7-2 to TRBJ2-7; 7 bases fit TRBD2. The germline CDR1 and CDR2 sequences are SGHTA and FQGNSA. This CDR3 comprises 14 residues. V lost 2 bases, J lost 1 base, and 2 bases stayed unmatched. Written as DNA, the CDR3 is TGTGCCAGCAGCTTATGGCGGGAGTCCTACGAGCAGTACTTC. Its protein is CASSLWRESYEQYF.

J is TRBJ2-7 and V is TRBV7-2; D not certain. The CDR3 spans 13 residues. Per the germline V gene, CDR1 is SGHTA and CDR2 is FQGNSA. V lost 5 bases and J 2 bases, leaving 10 bases between the germline ends. CDR3: CASSVDGTYEQYF. CDR3 bases: TGTGCCAGCAGCGTAGACGGTACCTACGAGCAGTACTTC.

The CDR3 spells CASSSGREGDTEAFF. The CDR3 region has the DNA TGTGCCAGCAGTTCCGGGCGGGAGGGAGACACTGAAGCTTTCTTT. This chain joins TRBV25-1 and TRBJ1-1; no clear D gene. CDR1 is MGHDK and CDR2 is SYGVNS in the germline V gene. V gave up 5 bases and J gave up 3 bases, with 16 bases separating them. This CDR3 is built from 15 residues. Based on the CDR3 plus reference TRBV25-1 and TRBJ1-1, the full variable domain is EADIYQTPRYLVIGTGKKITLECSQTMGHDKMYWYQQDPGMELHLIHYSYGVNSTEKGDLSSESTVSRIRTEHFPLTLESARPSHTSQYLCASSSGREGDTEAFFGQGTRLTVV.

V gene TRBV5-4 combines with J gene TRBJ2-7; 8 bases are a match to TRBD2. This CDR3 has 15 residues. Germline CDR1 is SGHNT and CDR2 is YYREEE (reference sequence). Losses at the gene ends were 0 bases for V and 1 base for J; bases not matched to a gene: 3. The CDR3 DNA is TGTGCCAGCAGCTTGGCTGCTAGCGGGTCCTACGAGCAGTACTTC. Protein: CASSLAASGSYEQYF. Using reference TRBV5-4 and TRBJ2-7 for the parts outside the CDR3, the full variable domain is ETGVTQSPTHLIKTRGQQVTLRCSSQSGHNTVSWYQQALGQGPQFIFQYYREEENGRGNFPPRFSGLQFPNYSSELNVNALELDDSALYLCASSLAASGSYEQYFGPGTRLTVT.

This chain joins TRBV2 and TRBJ1-5; the D is unclear. V was shortened by 4 bases and J by 3 bases, with 10 bases between the two germline ends. This CDR3 spans 14 amino acids. Germline assignment: CDR1 SNHLY and CDR2 FYNNEI. For the CDR3, the DNA is TGTGCCAGCAGTGGGGCAGAAAACAATCAGCCCCAGCATTTT. Amino acids: CASSGAENNQPQHF.

This clone has more than one count but fewer than ten. The gene calls are TRBV29-1 and TRBJ1-4; 8 bases match TRBD1. This CDR3 comprises 12 residues. The V gene's germline CDR1 is SQVTM and CDR2 ANQGSEA. J gave up 7 bases and V 7 bases, and 5 bases lay outside the gene matches. The CDR3 region has the DNA TGCAGCGGCGGACAGGGAGGTGAAAAACTGTTTTTT. Protein: CSGGQGGEKLFF.

The chain joins TRBV27 to TRBJ2-7; 7 bases agree with TRBD2. Per the germline V gene, CDR1 is MNHEY and CDR2 is SMNVEV (reference sequence). V was pared by 0 bases and J by 1 base, with 0 bases of the junction left unmatched. CDR3 length equals 14 residues. The CDR3 nucleotides read TGTGCCAGCAGTTTATCTAGCGGGTCCTACGAGCAGTACTTC. Amino acid sequence: CASSLSSGSYEQYF.

V is TRBV27 and J is TRBJ1-5, with TRBD1 identical over 7 bases. Looked up from germline, CDR1 is MNHEY and CDR2 is SMNVEV (reference sequence). The J segment lost 5 bases and the V segment lost 4 bases, leaving 8 bases of the junction unmatched. This CDR3 is built from 15 residues. CDR3 sequence: CASSSDRTGHQPQHF. The CDR3 bases are TGTGCCAGCAGTTCAGACAGGACAGGCCATCAGCCCCAGCATTTT.

This clone has a single count. The chain uses TRBV7-8 and TRBJ2-3; TRBD1 matches 7 bases. With 2 bases clipped from V and 1 base from J, the junction kept 12 bases outside the gene matches. In germline, CDR1 is SGHVS, CDR2 FQNEAQ. The CDR3 is 18 amino acids. CDR3 protein: CASSLRGRDTKRTDTQYF. The CDR3 DNA is TGTGCCAGCAGCTTAAGGGGGCGAGATACTAAGCGCACAGATACGCAGTATTTT.

The CDR3 nucleotides are TGTGCCAGCAGCCCCGAGGGACAGTCCAAGCAGTACTTC. Translation: CASSPEGQSKQYF. The gene calls are TRBV7-2 and TRBJ2-7; 7 nucleotides match TRBD1. In germline, CDR1 is SGHTA, CDR2 FQGNSA. The CDR3 contains 13 residues. J lost 8 bases, V lost 5 bases, and 9 bases had no gene match.

The sample holds a few counts of this clone. The CDR3 loop reads CASKERTVRETQYF. The CDR3 nucleotides are TGTGCCAGTAAGGAAAGGACAGTCAGAGAGACCCAGTACTTC. The rearrangement uses TRBV19 and TRBJ2-5, with D maybe TRBD1 (6 bases). The germline V and J ends were trimmed by 7 bases and 4 bases, with 16 bases remaining between them. There are 14 residues in the CDR3. CDR1 and CDR2 from the germline V gene are LNHDA and SQIVND (reference sequence).

V gene TRBV5-4 combines with J gene TRBJ2-5; tentative D call: TRBD1 (6 bases). V lost 1 base to trimming and J lost 2 bases, with 12 bases between them. CDR3 size: 15 residues. Germline values: CDR1 SGHNT, CDR2 YYREEE (reference sequence). CDR3 protein: CASSLPNRDQETQYF. The CDR3 nucleotides are TGTGCCAGCAGCTTGCCCAACAGGGATCAAGAGACCCAGTACTTC. Drawing the rest from reference TRBV5-4 and TRBJ2-5, the complete variable domain is ETGVTQSPTHLIKTRGQQVTLRCSSQSGHNTVSWYQQALGQGPQFIFQYYREEENGRGNFPPRFSGLQFPNYSSELNVNALELDDSALYLCASSLPNRDQETQYFGPGTRLLVL.

The chain links TRBV23-1 to TRBJ2-7, with TRBD1 identical over 10 bases. TRBV23-1 is an ORF, and what it does is uncertain. The CDR3 is 16 residues long. J was trimmed by 4 bases and V by 0 bases; bases with no gene match: 6. The CDR3: CASSQSGTGVPYEQYF. The CDR3 bases are TGCGCCAGCAGTCAATCGGGGACAGGGGTTCCATACGAGCAGTACTTC.

This chain connects TRBV7-3 to TRBJ2-3; tentative D call: TRBD2 (5 bases). Trimming pared 5 bases from V and 5 bases from J, leaving 17 bases between. The CDR3 runs 15 residues. CDR1 and CDR2 (germline): SGHTA, FQGTGA. CDR3: CASSPSGPRGDTQYF. The CDR3 DNA reads as TGTGCCAGCAGCCCCAGCGGCCCACGGGGAGATACGCAGTATTTT.

This chain uses TRBV5-6 with TRBJ1-2, with D possibly TRBD1 on 5 matching bases. Germline CDR1 is SGHDT and CDR2 is YYEEEE. V lost 1 base and J lost 2, with 15 bases in between. CDR3 size: 16 residues. The CDR3 DNA sequence: TGTGCCAGCAGCTTGTGGGGAGGACAAATCAACTATGGCTACACCTTC. This encodes CASSLWGGQINYGYTF.

This clone has just one count. The V gene is TRBV29-1, the J gene TRBJ2-5; the D gene is possibly TRBD2 (6 bases). The J call is doubtful: the DNA matches TRBJ2-7 better. The CDR3 extends over 13 amino acids. Germline lookup yields CDR1 SQVTM and CDR2 ANQGSEA. The CDR3 nucleotides are TGCAGCGTTGGACTCTCTAGCGTCTACGAGCAGTACTTC. Translated: CSVGLSSVYEQYF.

This clone has just one count. The rearrangement joins TRBV19 to TRBJ2-6; D unresolved. Trimming pared 7 bases from V and 2 bases from J, leaving 15 bases between. The germline CDR1 and CDR2 sequences are LNHDA and SQIVND (reference sequence). This CDR3 spans 16 amino acids. The CDR3 loop reads CASTPLSTAGANVLTF. Written as DNA, the CDR3 is TGTGCCAGTACCCCTCTTAGTACTGCTGGGGCCAACGTCCTGACTTTC.

This clone occurred a few times. The rearrangement joins TRBV7-3 to TRBJ2-2, with TRBD2 matching 8 bases. Looked up from germline, CDR1 is SGHTA and CDR2 is FQGTGA. V shed 8 bases, J shed 6 bases, and the junction held 11 bases outside the gene matches. This CDR3 contains 15 residues. DNA for the CDR3: TGTGCCAGCGGGGCGGGAGGTATTCTTTCCGGGGAGCTGTTTTTT. Translation: CASGAGGILSGELFF.

The chain couples TRBV7-9 to TRBJ1-5; tentatively, D is TRBD1 (5 bases). V lost 4 bases and J lost 4, with 17 bases in between. This CDR3 contains 16 residues. Germline V gene lookup returns CDR1 SEHNR and CDR2 FQNEAQ (reference sequence). The CDR3, as DNA: TGTGCCAGCAGCTCCGCGGGAGGGGTGGGAAATCAGCCCCAGCATTTT. This sequence encodes CASSSAGGVGNQPQHF.

The chain has TRBV5-1 and TRBJ2-3, with D uncertain. Germline assignment: CDR1 SGHRS and CDR2 YFSETQ. Trimming removed 5 bases from V and 6 bases from J, with 13 bases in between. The CDR3 sequence is 13 residues long. The CDR3 loop reads CASSSPGSDTQYF. The DNA for the CDR3 is TGCGCCAGCAGTTCGCCCGGGTCGGATACGCAGTATTTT.

This clone was seen a few times. Its ends do not fully match the called genes, so a read error is possible. The chain links TRBV9 to TRBJ2-1; 8 nucleotides line up with TRBD2. The germline gives CDR1 SGDLS, CDR2 YYNGEE. The CDR3 has 17 residues. The CDR3 DNA reads TGTGCCAGCAGCGTAGAAATGACGGGACTAGTGCTCAATGAGCTGTTCTTC. It is translated as CASSVEMTGLVLNELFF.

Only one count was recorded for this clone. The chain uses TRBV7-3 and TRBJ2-2; 8 bases are shared with TRBD1. J gave up 1 base and V 5 bases, and 3 bases lay outside the gene matches. The germline CDR1 and CDR2 sequences are SGHTA and FQGTGA. The CDR3 is 15 amino acids. The CDR3 is CASSRDRRNTGELFF. CDR3 sequence (DNA): TGTGCCAGCAGCCGGGACAGGCGGAACACCGGGGAGCTGTTTTTT.

The rearrangement joins TRBV19 to TRBJ2-7, with D possibly TRBD1 on 5 matching bases. The germline CDR1 and CDR2 sequences are LNHDA and SQIVND (reference sequence). Trimming stripped 9 bases from V and 0 bases from J, with 9 bases between. The CDR3 runs to 12 residues. Here the CDR3 reads CASRDPSYEQYF. The CDR3 region has the DNA TGTGCCAGCAGGGATCCCTCCTACGAGCAGTACTTC.